The rows below give T cell receptor beta chains drawn from one sample of a study of radiation and T cells in renal cell carcinoma. Method: immunoSEQ multiplex PCR; TCRdb's copy keeps in-frame clones and lacks some. Of just over 95,000 clones in the sample, 65% to 90% were seen once. The specimen was blood, collected from a patient whose treatment included radiotherapy and nephrectomy. All receptors come from a man between 60 and 75 years old with renal cell carcinoma. Each CDR3 is given with its conserved first and last residue. Each record gives: J gene, clone size, V gene, D gene, CDR3 protein, CDR3 DNA. D genes are given only for firm matches. Size tells how often a clone was seen (once, few, many) or the class of an expanded clone, and some rows leave it out.

TRBJ2-7 | few | TRBV5-1 | . | CASSLEGSPSSYEQYF | TGCGCCAGCAGCTTGGAAGGCTCACCGAGCTCCTACGAGCAGTACTTC
TRBJ2-7 | once | TRBV7-9 | . | CASSSGLAPYEQYF | TGTGCCAGCAGCTCTGGACTCGCTCCCTACGAGCAGTACTTC
TRBJ2-3 | . | TRBV11-1 | . | CASSLSGQSTDTQYF | TGTGCCAGCAGCTTAAGCGGCCAAAGCACAGATACGCAGTATTTT
TRBJ2-3 | . | TRBV7-2 | . | CASSNLRGTDTQYF | TGTGCCAGCAGCAATCTCAGGGGCACAGATACGCAGTATTTT
TRBJ1-1 | once | TRBV5-1 | TRBD1 | CASSIMTGGLNTEAFF | TGCGCCAGCAGCATAATGACAGGGGGCCTGAACACTGAAGCTTTCTTT
TRBJ2-7 | . | TRBV30 | . | CAWRELGDRGSYEQYF | TGCGCCTGGAGGGAACTGGGGGACCGTGGGTCCTACGAGCAGTACTTC
TRBJ1-5 | . | TRBV4-2 | . | CASSQDRDPMEPQHF | TGTGCCAGCAGCCAAGACCGGGACCCGATGGAGCCCCAGCATTTT
TRBJ2-7 | . | TRBV7-3 | TRBD1 | CASSFQGALGEQYF | TGTGCCAGCAGCTTCCAGGGGGCGCTGGGCGAGCAGTACTTC
TRBJ1-5 | . | TRBV6-5 | . | CASSYTRTNQPQHF | TGTGCCAGCAGTTACACCCGTACGAATCAGCCCCAGCATTTT
TRBJ2-2 | . | TRBV7-6 | . | CASSLGLSVGKSGELFF | TGTGCCAGCAGCTTAGGGTTATCAGTTGGAAAGTCCGGGGAGCTGTTTTTT
TRBJ2-1 | . | TRBV4-1 | TRBD2 | CASSQEERELDNEQFF | TGCGCCAGCAGCCAAGAAGAGCGGGAGCTCGACAATGAGCAGTTCTTC
TRBJ2-3 | once | TRBV7-6 | . | CASSATTDTQYF | TGTGCCAGCAGCGCCACCACAGATACGCAGTATTTT
TRBJ1-2 | . | TRBV28 | TRBD1 | CASSSTGAINYGYTF | TGTGCCAGCAGTTCGACAGGGGCGATTAACTATGGCTACACCTTC
TRBJ2-1 | . | TRBV30 | . | CAWSVSGYNEQFF | TGTGCCTGGAGTGTGTCAGGCTACAATGAGCAGTTCTTC
TRBJ2-6 | . | TRBV2 | TRBD2 | CASSRGGTGANVLTF | TGTGCCAGCAGTCGGGGGGGGACCGGGGCCAACGTCCTGACTTTC
TRBJ2-7 | . | TRBV4-3 | . | CASSQEPTTASYEQYF | TGCGCCAGCAGCCAAGAGCCCACGACAGCCTCCTACGAGCAGTACTTC
TRBJ1-1 | . | TRBV25-1 | . | CASSAGQPPQAFF | TGTGCCAGCAGTGCGGGGCAGCCACCCCAAGCTTTCTTT